This T cell receptor (beta chain) comes out of a study of CD8 T cells in Susac syndrome. As for the study in general: When blood was drawn, patients with Susac syndrome were on intravenous immunoglobulin alone, on corticosteroids, or therapy-naive.

There are 16 residues in the CDR3. The germline V gene encodes CDR1 LNHNV and CDR2 YYDKDF (reference sequence). The ends were cut back, 3 bases at V and 10 bases at J, with 24 bases in the middle. A single count supports this clonotype. Random hexamers were used to reverse transcribe the RNA input (about 0.45 to 1 ug). Each CDR3 protein is one row after TCRdb ran MiXCR on the immunoSEQ multiplex PCR reads. Of 65,000 to 100,000 distinct CDR3 sequences in the sample, approximately 96% were seen once. The chain joins TRBV15 to TRBJ1-2, with D possibly TRBD1 on 5 matching bases. This clonotype was sampled from a human donor with Susac syndrome. Specimen: CD8+ T cells from PBMCs. The CDR3 coding sequence is TGTGCCACCAGCAGCAGATATGGGACTCAGGAGGATCCCTACACCTTC. Encoded protein: CATSSRYGTQEDPYTF.